The 27 T cell receptor beta chains given below trace back to one sample, sequenced in a study of T cell responses to AZD1222 COVID-19 vaccine. The repertoire was sequenced with immunoSEQ multiplex PCR; TCRdb's copy has only in-frame clones and lacks some. The sample carries under 150,000 clones, approximately 94% recorded once. Sequencing used peripheral blood, obtained on day 0 of AZD1222 vaccination. These receptors were obtained from an adult in good health.

The V and J genes are TRBV18 and TRBJ1-5; D not resolved. CDR1 is KGHSH and CDR2 is LQKENI in the germline V gene. The CDR3 spans 14 residues. V shed 3 bases and J shed 3 bases, with 9 bases lying between them. DNA of the CDR3: TGTGCCAGCTCACCTCGACGGGTCAATCAGCCCCAGCATTTT. Its protein is CASSPRRVNQPQHF.

The chain combines TRBV7-6 with TRBJ1-4; no reliable D call. The CDR3 totals 12 residues. Per germline, CDR1 SGHVS and CDR2 FNYEAQ. With 1 base removed from V and 7 bases from J, the gap between germline ends came to 4 bases. This chain's CDR3 is CASSLGGEKLFF. The CDR3 region has the DNA TGTGCCAGCAGCTTAGGGGGTGAAAAACTGTTTTTT.

The gene calls are TRBV7-8 and TRBJ1-2; possible D gene TRBD1, 5 bases. Germline V gene lookup returns CDR1 SGHVS and CDR2 FQNEAQ. The CDR3 totals 14 residues. Trimming cost V 1 base and J 8 bases, with 14 bases left between them. The CDR3 sequence: CASSLGQGSYGYTF. The CDR3 bases are TGTGCCAGCAGCTTAGGTCAGGGCTCCTACGGCTACACCTTC.

This clone appeared a single time. The V gene is TRBV25-1, the J gene TRBJ2-7, with D unresolved. The germline V and J ends were trimmed by 3 bases and 6 bases, with 6 bases remaining between them. The CDR3 totals 11 residues. Per germline, CDR1 MGHDK and CDR2 SYGVNS. The CDR3 protein is CASSDFSEQYF. For the CDR3, the DNA is TGTGCCAGCAGTGATTTTTCCGAGCAGTACTTC.

The chain uses TRBV5-5 and TRBJ2-3; 8 bases line up with TRBD2. The CDR3 is 15 residues long. Per germline, CDR1 SGHKS and CDR2 YYEKEE (reference sequence). V lost 2 bases and J lost 6; bases outside the gene matches: 8. The CDR3: CASSFPSGGMDTQYF. The CDR3 nucleotides read TGTGCCAGCAGCTTCCCGAGCGGGGGCATGGATACGCAGTATTTT.

Here the CDR3 reads CASSFRTGANQPQHF. As DNA, the CDR3 is TGTGCCAGCAGTTTTAGGACAGGAGCTAATCAGCCCCAGCATTTT. The rearrangement uses TRBV6-5 and TRBJ1-5; 7 bases fit TRBD1. CDR3 size: 15 residues. Per the germline V gene, CDR1 is MNHEY and CDR2 is SVGAGI. V shed 4 bases and J 4 bases; nucleotides not matched to a gene: 7.

The V and J genes are TRBV5-1 and TRBJ2-5; 7 bases agree with TRBD1. CDR3 length: 15 residues. The trim removed 2 bases at V and 0 bases at J, leaving 4 bases unmatched. Germline values: CDR1 SGHRS, CDR2 YFSETQ. This chain's CDR3 is CASSFPDRYQETQYF. CDR3 DNA: TGCGCCAGCAGCTTCCCGGACAGGTACCAAGAGACCCAGTACTTC.

J is TRBJ2-7 and V is TRBV20-1, with 9 bases aligning to TRBD2. Germline V lookup: CDR1 DFQATT, CDR2 SNEGSKA (reference sequence). This CDR3 has 14 residues. Trimming took 3 bases from V and 3 from J; bases not matched to a gene: 6. The CDR3 loop reads CSASRREGLYEQYF. The CDR3 coding sequence is TGCAGTGCTAGTAGGCGGGAGGGCCTCTACGAGCAGTACTTC.

The rearrangement uses TRBV11-2 and TRBJ2-7; no firm D call. This CDR3 spans 15 amino acids. V lost 5 bases and J 7 bases, leaving 21 bases between the germline ends. Germline-derived CDR1 and CDR2 are SGHAT and FQNNGV. Written as DNA, the CDR3 is TGTGCCAGCAGCGCACATTGGTCGATTGCGAAGGAGCAGTACTTC. Protein product: CASSAHWSIAKEQYF.

The sample holds one count of this clone. The CDR3 DNA sequence: TGTGCCAGCAGTTCGACTAGCGGGAGGGAGCAGTACTTC. Translation: CASSSTSGREQYF. The chain links TRBV27 to TRBJ2-7, with 13 nucleotides matching TRBD2. With V trimmed by 4 bases and J by 7 bases, 1 base remained unmatched. This CDR3 comprises 13 residues. Germline V gene sequence: CDR1 MNHEY, CDR2 SMNVEV (reference sequence).

The rearrangement uses TRBV29-1 and TRBJ2-1; 7 nucleotides line up with TRBD1. The CDR3 extends over 14 amino acids. With V trimmed by 6 bases and J by 5 bases, 10 bases remained unmatched. Looked up from germline, CDR1 is SQVTM and CDR2 is ANQGSEA. Here the CDR3 DNA reads TGCAGCGTGATCGAACAGGGGATCGACAATGAGCAGTTCTTC. Translated, it gives CSVIEQGIDNEQFF.

The chain carries TRBV19 and TRBJ1-1; no clear D. CDR1 and CDR2 from the germline V gene are LNHDA and SQIVND (reference sequence). CDR3 length equals 14 residues. V was cut by 0 bases and J by 11 bases, with 16 bases left in between. CDR3 DNA: TGTGCCAGTAGTATAGATCTATCGGGGAGGGCGGCTTTCTTT. Encoded protein: CASSIDLSGRAAFF.

This clone appeared a few times. CDR3 sequence reads: CASSPPGQVSEAFF. CDR3 nucleotides: TGTGCCAGCTCACCACCGGGACAGGTCTCTGAAGCTTTCTTT. The chain employs TRBV18 and TRBJ1-1; TRBD1 matches at 8 bases. J lost 6 bases, V lost 0 bases, and 3 bases had no gene match. The CDR3 loop spans 14 amino acids. Germline CDR1 reads KGHSH; CDR2 reads LQKENI. Filled out from reference TRBV18 and TRBJ1-1, the complete variable domain reads NAGVMQNPRHLVRRRGQEARLRCSPMKGHSHVYWYRQLPEEGLKFMVYLQKENIIDESGMPKERFSAEFPKEGPSILRIQQVVRGDSAAYFCASSPPGQVSEAFFGQGTRLTVV.

This chain links TRBV12-3 or TRBV12-4 with TRBJ1-4; unclear D gene. The CDR3 totals 13 residues. The V end lost 5 bases, the J end lost 4 bases, and 8 bases lay between the germline ends. CDR3 in amino acids: CASSLLFNEKLFF. Written as DNA, the CDR3 is TGTGCCAGCAGTCTCCTATTTAATGAAAAACTGTTTTTT.

The chain couples TRBV7-8 to TRBJ2-3; 12 bases match TRBD2. The V segment lost 5 bases and the J segment 6 bases; nucleotides outside the gene matches: 12. Germline V gives CDR1 SGHVS, CDR2 FQNEAQ. The CDR3 is 17 amino acids. Written as DNA, the CDR3 is TGTGCCAGCAGCCCCGCCTTACTAGCGGGAGGCCCGGATACGCAGTATTTT. This encodes CASSPALLAGGPDTQYF.

This chain links TRBV29-1 with TRBJ2-2, with D unclear. The germline CDR1 and CDR2 sequences are SQVTM and ANQGSEA. The CDR3 totals 12 residues. The V end lost 4 bases, the J end lost 3 bases, and 6 bases lay between the germline ends. The CDR3 reads CSVVVDTGELFF. For the CDR3, the DNA is TGCAGCGTTGTCGTGGACACCGGGGAGCTGTTTTTT.

This clone came up once. This rearrangement joins TRBV11-1 to TRBJ2-7; unclear D gene. The CDR3 is 14 residues long. Germline CDR1 reads SGHAT; CDR2 reads FQDESV (reference sequence). V shed 5 bases and J shed 4 bases, with 15 bases lying between them. CDR3 region: CASSPVLDAYEQYF. In DNA, the CDR3 is TGTGCCAGCAGCCCGGTATTGGACGCTTACGAGCAGTACTTC.

The rearrangement uses TRBV6-5 and TRBJ1-6, with TRBD1 identical over 7 bases. This CDR3 contains 15 residues. Germline trimming cut 4 bases from V and 6 bases from J; bases unmatched to any gene: 6. CDR1 and CDR2 (germline): MNHEY, SVGAGI. The CDR3 nucleotides read TGTGCCAGCAGTTTCCATGGACAGGCTAATTCACCCCTCCACTTT. It translates to CASSFHGQANSPLHF.

This clone is a singleton in its sample. The chain couples TRBV5-5 to TRBJ2-7, with TRBD2 identical over 9 bases. The CDR3 consists of 15 residues. Germline V gene lookup returns CDR1 SGHKS and CDR2 YYEKEE (reference sequence). J was trimmed by 1 base and V by 4 bases; bases with no gene match: 6. CDR3 sequence reads: CASSAAAGGSYEQYF. CDR3 nucleotides: TGTGCCAGCAGCGCGGCGGCGGGAGGGTCCTACGAGCAGTACTTC.

The chain has TRBV6-5 and TRBJ2-2; no firm D call. This CDR3 has 14 residues. Trimming took 0 bases from V and 8 from J, leaving 10 bases between them. Germline lookup yields CDR1 MNHEY and CDR2 SVGAGI. In DNA form, the CDR3 reads TGTGCCAGCAGTTACTCCAGTCAAATAGGGGAGCTGTTTTTT. Encoded protein: CASSYSSQIGELFF.

This sequence joins TRBV6-2 or TRBV6-3 and TRBJ1-1; D unresolved. Deletions cut 6 bases from V and 5 bases from J, with 13 bases between. This CDR3 region has 13 residues. CDR1 is MNHEY, CDR2 SVGEGT, per germline. CDR3: CASSDGRWTEAFF. The CDR3, as DNA: TGTGCCAGCAGCGACGGACGGTGGACTGAAGCTTTCTTT.

The J gene is TRBJ1-2, the V gene TRBV6-5, with D perhaps TRBD1 (5 bases). Trimming removed 4 bases from V and 8 bases from J, with 17 bases in between. Germline loops: CDR1 MNHEY, CDR2 SVGAGI. The CDR3 sequence is 14 residues long. In DNA form, the CDR3 reads TGTGCCAGCAGTTCCGGGGGTCCGGATGGGGGCTACACCTTC. Translation gives CASSSGGPDGGYTF.

The chain is built from TRBV7-2 and TRBJ2-2; unclear D gene. This CDR3 spans 13 amino acids. In germline, CDR1 is SGHTA, CDR2 FQGNSA. Trimming cost V 10 bases and J 2 bases, with 11 bases left between them. CDR3 DNA: TGTGCCACCCGTAGGTTAAACACCGGGGAGCTGTTTTTT. Amino acid sequence: CATRRLNTGELFF.

The chain carries TRBV9 and TRBJ1-2; 9 nucleotides agree with TRBD1. The CDR3 totals 11 residues. Germline values: CDR1 SGDLS, CDR2 YYNGEE. The CDR3 DNA sequence: TGTGCTTCGGGACAGGGCTATGGCTACACCTTC. Translated: CASGQGYGYTF.

The V and J genes are TRBV27 and TRBJ2-1, with 7 bases that match TRBD1. Losses at the gene ends were 6 bases for V and 8 bases for J; bases not matched to a gene: 13. The CDR3 consists of 15 residues. The V gene's germline CDR1 is MNHEY and CDR2 SMNVEV (reference sequence). This chain's CDR3 is CASSSRDSGVDEQFF. The CDR3 coding sequence is TGTGCCAGCAGCAGCCGGGACAGTGGGGTCGATGAGCAGTTCTTC.

The genes are TRBV19 and TRBJ1-5; weak D call: TRBD1 (5 bases). This CDR3 is built from 13 residues. Trimming stripped 7 bases from V and 4 bases from J, with 11 bases between. Germline CDR1 LNHDA, CDR2 SQIVND (reference sequence). This CDR3 is CASKSGVNQPQHF. CDR3 sequence (DNA): TGTGCCAGTAAATCGGGGGTTAATCAGCCCCAGCATTTT. Together with reference TRBV19 and TRBJ1-5, the CDR3 gives the full variable domain: DGGITQSPKYLFRKEGQNVTLSCEQNLNHDAMYWYRQDPGQGLRLIYYSQIVNDFQKGDIAEGYSVSREKKESFPLTVTSAQKNPTAFYLCASKSGVNQPQHFGDGTRLSIL.

This sequence joins TRBV18 and TRBJ1-1; the D is unclear. V was clipped by 2 bases and J by 4 bases, with 11 bases between them. The length of the CDR3 is 14 residues. In germline, CDR1 is KGHSH, CDR2 LQKENI. CDR3 sequence: CASSPEGLSTEAFF. The CDR3, as DNA: TGTGCCAGCTCACCAGAGGGATTGAGCACTGAAGCTTTCTTT.